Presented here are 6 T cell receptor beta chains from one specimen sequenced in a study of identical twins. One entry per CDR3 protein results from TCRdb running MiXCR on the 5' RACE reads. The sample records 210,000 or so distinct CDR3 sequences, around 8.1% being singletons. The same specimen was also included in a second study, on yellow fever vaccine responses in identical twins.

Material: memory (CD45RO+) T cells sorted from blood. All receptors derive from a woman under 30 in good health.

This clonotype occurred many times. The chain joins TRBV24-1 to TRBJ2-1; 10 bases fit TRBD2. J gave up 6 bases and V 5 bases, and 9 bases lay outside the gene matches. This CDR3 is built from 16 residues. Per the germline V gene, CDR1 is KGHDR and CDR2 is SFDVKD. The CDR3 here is CATSVSLAGETNEQFF. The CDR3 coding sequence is TGTGCCACCAGTGTGTCTCTAGCGGGAGAAACCAATGAGCAGTTCTTC.

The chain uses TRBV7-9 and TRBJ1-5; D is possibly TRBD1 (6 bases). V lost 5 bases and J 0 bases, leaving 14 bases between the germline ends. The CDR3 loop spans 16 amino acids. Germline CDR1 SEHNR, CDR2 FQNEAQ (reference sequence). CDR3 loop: CASSRWTVNSNQPQHF. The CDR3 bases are TGTGCCAGCAGCAGATGGACAGTTAATAGCAATCAGCCCCAGCATTTT. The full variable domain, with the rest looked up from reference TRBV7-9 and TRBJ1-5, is DTGVSQNPRHKITKRGQNVTFRCDPISEHNRLYWYRQTLGQGPEFLTYFQNEAQLEKSRLLSDRFSAERPKGSFSTLEIQRTEQGDSAMYLCASSRWTVNSNQPQHFGDGTRLSIL.

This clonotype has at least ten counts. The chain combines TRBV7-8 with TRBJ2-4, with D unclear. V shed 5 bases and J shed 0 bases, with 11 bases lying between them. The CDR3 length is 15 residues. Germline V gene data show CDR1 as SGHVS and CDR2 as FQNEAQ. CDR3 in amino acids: CASSLRTEAKNIQYF. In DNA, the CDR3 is TGTGCCAGCAGCCTAAGAACGGAAGCCAAAAACATTCAGTACTTC.

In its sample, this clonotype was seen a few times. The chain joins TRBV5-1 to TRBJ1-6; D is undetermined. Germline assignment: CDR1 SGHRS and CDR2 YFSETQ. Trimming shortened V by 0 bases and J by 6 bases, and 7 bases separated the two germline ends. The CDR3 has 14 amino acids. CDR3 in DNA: TGCGCCAGCAGCTTGGGACAACCTAATTCACCCCTCCACTTT. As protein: CASSLGQPNSPLHF.

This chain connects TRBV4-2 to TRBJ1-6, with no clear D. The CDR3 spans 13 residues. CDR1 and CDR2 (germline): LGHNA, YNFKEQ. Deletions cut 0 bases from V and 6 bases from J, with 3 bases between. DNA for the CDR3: TGTGCCAGCAGCCAAGAGGCTAATTCACCCCTCCACTTT. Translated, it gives CASSQEANSPLHF.

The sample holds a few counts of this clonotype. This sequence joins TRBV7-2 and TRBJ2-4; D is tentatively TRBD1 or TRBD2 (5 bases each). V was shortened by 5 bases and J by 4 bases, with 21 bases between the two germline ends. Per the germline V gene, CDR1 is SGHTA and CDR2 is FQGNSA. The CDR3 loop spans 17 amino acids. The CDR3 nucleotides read TGTGCCAGCAGCACACAACCTCGGGACGGGATGAAAAACATTCAGTACTTC. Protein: CASSTQPRDGMKNIQYF.